This T cell receptor beta chain was retrieved from a study of cytomegalovirus exposure and HLA in healthy donors. The PCR was carried out with 60 Vbeta primers and 13 Jbeta primers. Sequenced by immunoSEQ multiplex PCR; TCRdb stores in-frame clones only, minus some. The sample yields 100,000 or so clones, 15% seen once. This clone was observed a few times. Its antigen is still unknown. Overall study results and limits: When analyzed later, a missense DCLRE1C variant was found to be linked to TCR beta V- and J-gene trimming. Sequencing likely caused a cluster of highly shared sequence variants. There were under 200 TCR beta chains listed as cytomegalovirus-associated.

Germline V lookup: CDR1 MGHRA, CDR2 YSYEKL. Trimming took off 0 bases at V and 1 base at J, with 6 bases between the two ends. CDR3 length equals 14 residues. The sequenced material came from PBMCs. The sequence was obtained from a female donor in good health and CMV-seronegative. The chain combines TRBV4-1 with TRBJ1-2; the D gene is possibly TRBD1 (6 bases). CDR3 in DNA: TGCGCCAGCAGCCAAGAACAGGGTAACTATGGCTACACCTTC. Its translation is CASSQEQGNYGYTF.